These T cell receptor beta chains were read from a single sample in a study of T cells in Graves' hyperthyroidism and ophthalmopathy. TCRdb ran MiXCR on the multiplex PCR reads and lists one entry per CDR3 protein. The table records fewer than 900,000 distinct CDR3 sequences, around 20% of them present only once. Sequencing used blood. The source of these receptors is a woman in her 50s with Graves' hyperthyroidism that later progressed to Graves' ophthalmopathy. The CDR3 runs from the conserved cysteine through the conserved F or W.

v_gene	j_gene	CDR3aa
TRBV20-1	TRBJ1-4	CSAGRGIANEKLFF
TRBV5-1	TRBJ1-6	CASSLEATTGSPLHF
TRBV4-1	TRBJ2-1	CASSQEAAGGNNEQFF
TRBV2	TRBJ2-3	CASNKLDRETTDTQYF
TRBV13	TRBJ1-4	CASSLVSSATNEKLFF
TRBV11-2	TRBJ2-3	CASSLETAGDTQYF
TRBV29-1	TRBJ1-1	CSVEVAGVNSEAFF
TRBV5-8	TRBJ1-5	CASSFWEEYGQPQHF
TRBV6-1	TRBJ1-6	CASSADRVRNSPLHF
TRBV7-9	TRBJ1-5	CASSATGFSNQPQHF
TRBV20-1	TRBJ2-5	CSAEDRGQVTQYF
TRBV5-1	TRBJ2-3	CASSVGLAPSTDTQYF
TRBV7-9	TRBJ1-1	CASSLGAPWDREDTEAFF
TRBV6-5	TRBJ1-5	CASSYPRDSMGHQHF
TRBV2	TRBJ2-2	CASSKDSTGELFF
TRBV5-1	TRBJ1-6	CASSLNRDNSPLHF
TRBV6-1	TRBJ2-2	CASSEAWLAAGELFF
TRBV27	TRBJ2-2	CASSLGGSRAGELFF
TRBV6-2/TRBV6-3	TRBJ2-2	CASSYTGTGELFF
TRBV7-9	TRBJ1-5	CASSPGQGEGSNQPQHF
TRBV7-9	TRBJ1-1	CASSLAPAGEDGTEAFF
TRBV2	TRBJ1-2	CASGQGLWGYTF
TRBV4-1	TRBJ2-1	CASSQVGATYNEQFF
TRBV5-5	TRBJ1-5	CASSLGGQSLSNQPQHF
TRBV7-6	TRBJ2-7	CASSSPSGPADEQYF
TRBV12-3/TRBV12-4	TRBJ2-6	CASSRSLSSGANVLTF
TRBV7-9	TRBJ2-7	CASSLEDREKRYF
TRBV5-1	TRBJ2-3	CASSLERADPQYF
TRBV20-1	TRBJ2-5	CSAWTSGTQETQYF
TRBV7-9	TRBJ2-7	CASSLSYAIQGGEQYF
TRBV20-1	TRBJ1-4	CSANSNRGPNEKLFF
TRBV6-5	TRBJ2-5	CASSYSGQGIQYF
TRBV29-1	TRBJ2-6	CSAEQGAGAGANVLTF
TRBV12-3/TRBV12-4	TRBJ2-7	CASSLALGTATYEQYF
TRBV20-1	TRBJ2-2	CSASLVAGGPPGELFF
TRBV7-8	TRBJ1-1	CASSRPGDRPGGWGEAFF
TRBV2	TRBJ1-1	CASSDLGRNTEAFF
TRBV5-6	TRBJ2-5	CASSQEEGEETQYF
TRBV10-3	TRBJ1-2	CASTMGDYGYTF
TRBV12-3/TRBV12-4	TRBJ1-2	CASSLRDRGARGYTF
TRBV6-2/TRBV6-3	TRBJ1-2	CATQQVNYGYTF